This T cell receptor (beta chain) was recovered during a study of technical replicates of blood from a handful of donors. The method was immunoSEQ multiplex PCR; TCRdb's version includes in-frame clones alone and lacks a portion of them. The sample lists about 63,000 clones, around 87% occurring once. Trimming shortened V by 0 bases and J by 6 bases, and 11 bases separated the two germline ends. Germline V gene sequence: CDR1 SGHNT, CDR2 YYREEE (reference sequence). This CDR3 spans 14 amino acids. Sequenced: PBMCs. The source of this sequence is a human donor in good health. Some clones in this sample may be carry-over from other donors' samples. The rearrangement joins TRBV5-4 to TRBJ2-3; TRBD2 is a possible D gene (5 bases). Here the CDR3 reads CASSLGTEWDTQYF. CDR3 sequence (DNA): TGTGCCAGCAGCTTGGGGACTGAGTGGGATACGCAGTATTTT.